This T cell receptor (beta chain) came from a study of response to subunit inactivated influenza vaccine. General study findings and limits: Authors suggested each seasonal influenza vaccination recruits few new T cells.

Trimming removed 2 bases from V and 0 bases from J, with 13 bases in between. The CDR3 sequence is 16 residues long. The V gene's germline CDR1 is SNHLY and CDR2 FYNNEI. In this sample, this clonotype turned up many times. Its specificity is unknown. From the RT-PCR reads, TCRdb called clonotypes with MiXCR, one entry per CDR3 protein. The profile shows approximately 490,000 distinct CDR3 sequences, 6% to 9% of them singletons. The material was PBMCs from blood, obtained less than 30 months after vaccination. The chain uses TRBV2 and TRBJ1-1; D possibly corresponds to TRBD1 (5 bases). The sequence was collected from a man between 50 and 69 years old who received an inactivated influenza vaccine. This CDR3 is CASSERGREMNTEAFF. The CDR3 coding sequence is TGTGCCAGCAGTGAAAGGGGTCGGGAGATGAACACTGAAGCTTTCTTT.